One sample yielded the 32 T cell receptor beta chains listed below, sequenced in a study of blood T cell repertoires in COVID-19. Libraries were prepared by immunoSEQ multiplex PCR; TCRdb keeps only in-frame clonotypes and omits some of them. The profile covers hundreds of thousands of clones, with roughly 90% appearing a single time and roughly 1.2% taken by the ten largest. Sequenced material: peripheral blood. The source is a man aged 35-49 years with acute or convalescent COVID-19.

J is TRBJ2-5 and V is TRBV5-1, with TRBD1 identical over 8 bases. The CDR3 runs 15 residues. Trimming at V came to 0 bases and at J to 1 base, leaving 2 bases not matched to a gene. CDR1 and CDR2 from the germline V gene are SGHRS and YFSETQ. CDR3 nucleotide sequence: TGCGCCAGCAGCTTGGTAGGACAGGGCCAAGAGACCCAGTACTTC. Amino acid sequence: CASSLVGQGQETQYF.

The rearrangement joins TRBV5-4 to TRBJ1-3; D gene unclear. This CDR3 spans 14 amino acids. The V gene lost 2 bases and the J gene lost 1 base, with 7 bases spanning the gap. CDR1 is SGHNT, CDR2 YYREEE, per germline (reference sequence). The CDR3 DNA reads TGTGCCAGCAGCTTAGGCGGTTCTGGAAACACCATATATTTT. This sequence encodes CASSLGGSGNTIYF.

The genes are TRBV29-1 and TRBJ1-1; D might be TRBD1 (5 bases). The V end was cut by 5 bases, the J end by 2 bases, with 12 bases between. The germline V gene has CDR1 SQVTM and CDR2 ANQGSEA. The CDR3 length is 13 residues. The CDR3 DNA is TGCAGCGTTCTCGGGGCGGGAAACACTGAAGCTTTCTTT. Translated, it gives CSVLGAGNTEAFF.

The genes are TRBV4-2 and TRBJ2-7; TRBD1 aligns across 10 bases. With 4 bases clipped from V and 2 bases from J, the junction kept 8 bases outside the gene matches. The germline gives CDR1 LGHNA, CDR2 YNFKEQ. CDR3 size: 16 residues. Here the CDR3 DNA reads TGTGCCAGCAGCCGCAACTCCGGGACAGGGGCCTACGAGCAGTACTTC. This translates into CASSRNSGTGAYEQYF.

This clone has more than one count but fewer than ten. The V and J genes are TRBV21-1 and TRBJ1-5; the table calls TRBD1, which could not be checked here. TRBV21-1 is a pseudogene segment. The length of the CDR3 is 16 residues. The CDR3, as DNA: TGTGCCAGCAGCAAACCCACAGGGTGTGGCAATCAGCCCCAGCATTTT. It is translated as CASSKPTGCGNQPQHF.

Written as DNA, the CDR3 is TGTGCCAGCACAGGATGGAATGAAAAACTGTTTTTT. Translation gives CASTGWNEKLFF. The chain links TRBV28 to TRBJ1-4; D remains ambiguous. CDR3 length equals 12 residues. The V end lost 7 bases, the J end lost 5 bases, and 8 bases lay between the germline ends. From germline, CDR1 is MDHEN and CDR2 SYDVKM.

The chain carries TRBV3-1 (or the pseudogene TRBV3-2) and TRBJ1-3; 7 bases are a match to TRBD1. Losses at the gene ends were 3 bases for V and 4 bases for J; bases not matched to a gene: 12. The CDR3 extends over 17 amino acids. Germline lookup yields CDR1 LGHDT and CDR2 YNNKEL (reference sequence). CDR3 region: CASSHPDRVSLGNTIYF. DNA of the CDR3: TGTGCCAGCAGCCATCCAGACAGGGTTTCTCTCGGAAACACCATATATTTT.

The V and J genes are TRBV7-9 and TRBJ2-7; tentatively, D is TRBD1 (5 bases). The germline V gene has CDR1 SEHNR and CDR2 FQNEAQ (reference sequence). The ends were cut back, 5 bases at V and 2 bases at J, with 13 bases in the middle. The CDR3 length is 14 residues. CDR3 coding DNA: TGTGCCAGCAGCCTCTATGACAGCACCTACGAGCAGTACTTC. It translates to CASSLYDSTYEQYF.

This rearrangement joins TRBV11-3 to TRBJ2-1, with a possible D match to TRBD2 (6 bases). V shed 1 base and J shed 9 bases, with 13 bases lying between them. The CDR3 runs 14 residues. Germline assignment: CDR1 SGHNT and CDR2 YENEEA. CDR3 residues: CASSLAGVRSEQFF. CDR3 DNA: TGTGCCAGCAGCTTAGCGGGAGTTCGCTCTGAGCAGTTCTTC. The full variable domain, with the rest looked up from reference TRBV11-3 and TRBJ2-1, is EAGVVQSPRYKIIEKKQPVAFWCNPISGHNTLYWYLQNLGQGPELLIRYENEEAVDDSQLPKDRFSAERLKGVDSTLKIQPAELGDSAVYLCASSLAGVRSEQFFGPGTRLTVL.

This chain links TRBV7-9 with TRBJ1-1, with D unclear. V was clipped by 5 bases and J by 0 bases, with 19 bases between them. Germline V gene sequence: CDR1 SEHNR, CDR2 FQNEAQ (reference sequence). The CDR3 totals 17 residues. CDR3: CASSPMVSDIMNTEAFF. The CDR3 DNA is TGTGCCAGCAGCCCGATGGTGTCAGATATTATGAACACTGAAGCTTTCTTT.

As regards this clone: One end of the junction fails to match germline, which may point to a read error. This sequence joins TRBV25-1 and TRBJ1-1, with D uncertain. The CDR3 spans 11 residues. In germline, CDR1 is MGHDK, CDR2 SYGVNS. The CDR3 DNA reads TGTGCCAGCAGTGAGCTGAGGGAGCTAGTCTTT. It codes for CASSELRELVF. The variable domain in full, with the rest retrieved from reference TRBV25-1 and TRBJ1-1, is EADIYQTPRYLVIGTGKKITLECSQTMGHDKMYWYQQDPGMELHLIHYSYGVNSTEKGDLSSESTVSRIRTEHFPLTLESARPSHTSQYLCASSELRELVFGQGTRLTVV.

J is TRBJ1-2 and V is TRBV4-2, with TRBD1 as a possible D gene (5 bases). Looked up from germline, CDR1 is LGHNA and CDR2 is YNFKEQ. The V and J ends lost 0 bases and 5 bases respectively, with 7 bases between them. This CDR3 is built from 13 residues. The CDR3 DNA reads TGTGCCAGCAGCCAAGATCCAGGGTATGGCTACACCTTC. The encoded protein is CASSQDPGYGYTF.

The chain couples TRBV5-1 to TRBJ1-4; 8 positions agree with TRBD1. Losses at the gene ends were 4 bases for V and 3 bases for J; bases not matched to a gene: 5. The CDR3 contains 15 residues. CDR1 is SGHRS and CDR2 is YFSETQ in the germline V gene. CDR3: CASSDSTGANEKLFF. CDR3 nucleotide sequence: TGCGCCAGCAGCGATTCGACAGGGGCTAATGAAAAACTGTTTTTT.

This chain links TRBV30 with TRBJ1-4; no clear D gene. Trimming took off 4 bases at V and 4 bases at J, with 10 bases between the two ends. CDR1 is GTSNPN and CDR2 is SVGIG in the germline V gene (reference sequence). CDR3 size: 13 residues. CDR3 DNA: TGTGCCTGGAAATGGGAGGTTAATGAAAAACTGTTTTTT. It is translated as CAWKWEVNEKLFF.

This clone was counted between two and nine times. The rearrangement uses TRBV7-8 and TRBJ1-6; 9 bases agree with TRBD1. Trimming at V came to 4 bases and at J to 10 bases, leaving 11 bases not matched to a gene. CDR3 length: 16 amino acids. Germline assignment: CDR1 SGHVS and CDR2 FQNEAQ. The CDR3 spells CASSSWTGAGGSPLHF. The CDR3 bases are TGTGCCAGCAGCTCCTGGACAGGGGCGGGGGGATCACCCCTCCACTTT.

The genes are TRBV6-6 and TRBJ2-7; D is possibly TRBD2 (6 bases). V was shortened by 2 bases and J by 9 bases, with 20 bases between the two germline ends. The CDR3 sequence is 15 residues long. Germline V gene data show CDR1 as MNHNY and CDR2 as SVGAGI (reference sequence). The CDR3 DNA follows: TGTGCCAGCAGTTACGGACTAACCATCTACGAGCGGCAGTACTTC. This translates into CASSYGLTIYERQYF.

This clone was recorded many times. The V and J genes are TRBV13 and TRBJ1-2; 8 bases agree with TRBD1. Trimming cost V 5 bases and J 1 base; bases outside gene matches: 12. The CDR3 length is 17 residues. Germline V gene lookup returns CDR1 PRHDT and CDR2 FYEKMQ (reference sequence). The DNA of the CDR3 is TGTGCCAGCAGCCAGACAAGGGCAGGGGGCGGTAACTATGGCTACACCTTC. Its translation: CASSQTRAGGGNYGYTF.

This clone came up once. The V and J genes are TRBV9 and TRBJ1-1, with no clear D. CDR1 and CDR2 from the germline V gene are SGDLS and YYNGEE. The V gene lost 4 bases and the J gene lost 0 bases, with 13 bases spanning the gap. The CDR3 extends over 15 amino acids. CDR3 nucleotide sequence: TGTGCCAGCAGCCTACTCAACGGGTTGAACACTGAAGCTTTCTTT. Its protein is CASSLLNGLNTEAFF. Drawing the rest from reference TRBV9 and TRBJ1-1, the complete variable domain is DSGVTQTPKHLITATGQRVTLRCSPRSGDLSVYWYQQSLDQGLQFLIQYYNGEERAKGNILERFSAQQFPDLHSELNLSSLELGDSALYFCASSLLNGLNTEAFFGQGTRLTVV.

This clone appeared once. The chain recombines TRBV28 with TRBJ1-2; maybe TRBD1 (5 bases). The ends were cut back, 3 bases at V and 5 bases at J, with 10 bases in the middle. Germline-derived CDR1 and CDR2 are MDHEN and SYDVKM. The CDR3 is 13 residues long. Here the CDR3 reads CASSLGPTYGYTF. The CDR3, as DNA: TGTGCCAGCAGTTTGGGGCCTACTTATGGCTACACCTTC.

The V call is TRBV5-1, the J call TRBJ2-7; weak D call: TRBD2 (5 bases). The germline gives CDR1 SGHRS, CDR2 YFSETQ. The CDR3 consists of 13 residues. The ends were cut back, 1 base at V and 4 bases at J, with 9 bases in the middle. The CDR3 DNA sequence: TGCGCCAGCAGCTTGAGGGAGTCGTACGAGCAGTACTTC. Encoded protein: CASSLRESYEQYF.

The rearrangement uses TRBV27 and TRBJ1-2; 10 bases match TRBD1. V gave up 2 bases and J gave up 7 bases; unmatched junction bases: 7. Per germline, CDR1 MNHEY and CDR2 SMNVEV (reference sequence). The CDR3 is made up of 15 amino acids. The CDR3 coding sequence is TGTGCCAGCAGTTTACACAGACAGGGGGCCGGTGGCTACACCTTC. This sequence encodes CASSLHRQGAGGYTF.

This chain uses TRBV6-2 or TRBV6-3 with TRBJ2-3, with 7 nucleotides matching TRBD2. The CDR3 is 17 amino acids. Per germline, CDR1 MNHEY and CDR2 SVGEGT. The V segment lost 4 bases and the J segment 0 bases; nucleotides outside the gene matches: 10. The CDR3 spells CASSLRLSAGSTDTQYF. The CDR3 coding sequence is TGTGCCAGCAGTTTGAGGCTTTCAGCGGGGAGCACAGATACGCAGTATTTT.

The CDR3 loop reads CASSMGRTFNYGYTF. DNA of the CDR3: TGTGCCAGTAGTATGGGGCGGACGTTTAACTATGGCTACACCTTC. V gene TRBV19 combines with J gene TRBJ1-2; D may be TRBD1 (5 bases). The CDR3 spans 15 residues. Between the trimmed V and J ends, which lost 3 bases and 1 base, there was a span of 12 bases. Germline CDR1 LNHDA, CDR2 SQIVND (reference sequence).

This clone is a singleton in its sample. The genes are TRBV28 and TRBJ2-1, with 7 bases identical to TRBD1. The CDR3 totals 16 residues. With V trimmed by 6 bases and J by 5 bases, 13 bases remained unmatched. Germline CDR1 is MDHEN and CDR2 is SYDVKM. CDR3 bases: TGTGCCAGCAGGCCCTCCGGGACAGCCCCTAACAATGAGCAGTTCTTC. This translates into CASRPSGTAPNNEQFF. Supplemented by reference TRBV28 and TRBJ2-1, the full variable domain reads DVKVTQSSRYLVKRTGEKVFLECVQDMDHENMFWYRQDPGLGLRLIYFSYDVKMKEKGDIPEGYSVSREKKERFSLILESASTNQTSMYLCASRPSGTAPNNEQFFGPGTRLTVL.

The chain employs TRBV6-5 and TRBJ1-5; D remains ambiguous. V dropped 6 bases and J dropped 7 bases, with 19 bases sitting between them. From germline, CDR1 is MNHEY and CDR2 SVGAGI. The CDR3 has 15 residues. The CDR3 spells CASSFPSGPEQPQHF. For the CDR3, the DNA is TGTGCCAGCAGCTTCCCGTCAGGCCCAGAACAGCCCCAGCATTTT.

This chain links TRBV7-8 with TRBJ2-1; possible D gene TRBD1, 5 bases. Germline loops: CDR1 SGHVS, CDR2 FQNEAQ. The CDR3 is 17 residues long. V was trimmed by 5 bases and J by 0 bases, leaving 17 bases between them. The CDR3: CASSPVRTPGSYNEQFF. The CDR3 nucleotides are TGTGCCAGCAGCCCCGTACGGACACCGGGCTCCTACAATGAGCAGTTCTTC.

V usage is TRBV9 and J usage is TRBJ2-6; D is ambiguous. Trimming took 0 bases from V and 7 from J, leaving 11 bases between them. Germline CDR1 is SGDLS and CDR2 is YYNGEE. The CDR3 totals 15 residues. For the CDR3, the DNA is TGTGCCAGCAGCGTAGATCAGGCCGGTGCCAACGTCCTGACTTTC. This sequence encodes CASSVDQAGANVLTF.

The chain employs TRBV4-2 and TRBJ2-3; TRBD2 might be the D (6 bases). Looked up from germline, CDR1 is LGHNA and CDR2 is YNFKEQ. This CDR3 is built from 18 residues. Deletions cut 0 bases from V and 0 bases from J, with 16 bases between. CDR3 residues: CASSQDPPAGRSTDTQYF. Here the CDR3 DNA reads TGTGCCAGCAGCCAAGATCCCCCGGCGGGACGGAGCACAGATACGCAGTATTTT.

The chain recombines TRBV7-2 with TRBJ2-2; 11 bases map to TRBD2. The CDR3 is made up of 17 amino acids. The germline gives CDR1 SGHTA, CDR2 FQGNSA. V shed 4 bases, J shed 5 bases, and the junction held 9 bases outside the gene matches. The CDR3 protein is CASSWLAGGPDTGELFF. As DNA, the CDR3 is TGTGCCAGCAGCTGGTTAGCGGGGGGGCCAGATACCGGGGAGCTGTTTTTT.

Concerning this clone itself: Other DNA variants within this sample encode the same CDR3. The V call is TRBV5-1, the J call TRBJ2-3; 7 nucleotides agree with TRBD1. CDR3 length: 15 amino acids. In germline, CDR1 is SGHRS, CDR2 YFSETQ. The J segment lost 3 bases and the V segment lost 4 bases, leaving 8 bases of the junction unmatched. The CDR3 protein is CASSSYRGGTDTQYF. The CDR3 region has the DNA TGCGCCAGCAGCAGTTACAGGGGTGGAACAGATACGCAGTATTTT.

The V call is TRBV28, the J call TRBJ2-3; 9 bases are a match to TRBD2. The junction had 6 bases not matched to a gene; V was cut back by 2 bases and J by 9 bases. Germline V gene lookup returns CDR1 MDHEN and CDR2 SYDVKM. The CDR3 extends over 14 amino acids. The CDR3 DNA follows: TGTGCCAGCAGTTTAGGCGGGGGGGCCAGAACGCAGTATTTT. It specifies CASSLGGGARTQYF.

The CDR3 bases are TGTGCCAGCAGCCACCTCCTCTCCGGGACACAGACCACAGATACGCAGTATTTT. This gives the protein CASSHLLSGTQTTDTQYF. This chain joins TRBV4-2 and TRBJ2-3, with D possibly matching TRBD1 (6 bases). This CDR3 is built from 18 residues. V shed 3 bases and J shed 2 bases, with 21 bases lying between them. The germline CDR1 and CDR2 sequences are LGHNA and YNFKEQ.